The 7 T cell receptor beta chains given below trace back to one sample, sequenced in a study of cytomegalovirus exposure and HLA in healthy donors. The PCR was carried out with 60 Vbeta primers and 13 Jbeta primers. Data came from immunoSEQ multiplex PCR; TCRdb stores just in-frame clones and leaves some out. Of hundreds of thousands of clones in the sample, approximately 88% are singletons; the top ten hold about 0.77%. The sequenced sample consisted of PBMCs. All receptors derive from a boy between 2 and 15 years old in good health and CMV-seronegative.

The gene calls are TRBV19 and TRBJ1-1, with D maybe TRBD1 (5 bases). Trimming shortened V by 10 bases and J by 6 bases, and 15 bases separated the two germline ends. The CDR3 is made up of 12 amino acids. Germline V gene lookup returns CDR1 LNHDA and CDR2 SQIVND (reference sequence). CDR3 region: CATVGGYAEAFF. CDR3 bases: TGTGCCACTGTTGGGGGGTACGCTGAAGCTTTCTTT.

This clone turned up a few times. Other DNA sequences of this sample code for an identical CDR3. The chain has TRBV27 and TRBJ1-6; 7 bases match TRBD1. J lost 4 bases, V lost 6 bases, and 3 bases had no gene match. Germline CDR1 MNHEY, CDR2 SMNVEV (reference sequence). The CDR3 is made up of 14 amino acids. This CDR3 reads CASSWDSYNSPLHF. The DNA for the CDR3 is TGTGCCAGCAGCTGGGACAGTTATAATTCACCCCTCCACTTT.

The chain joins TRBV4-1 to TRBJ1-2; D perhaps matches TRBD1 (5 bases). V lost 4 bases, J lost 0 bases, and 9 bases lay in between. The CDR3 is 14 residues long. CDR1 and CDR2 (germline): MGHRA, YSYEKL. CDR3 nucleotides: TGCGCCAGCAGCCCCGCGGGGGCTAACTATGGCTACACCTTC. Its translation is CASSPAGANYGYTF.

V gene TRBV4-1 combines with J gene TRBJ2-7; TRBD1 matches at 9 bases. The CDR3 runs to 15 residues. Germline-derived CDR1 and CDR2 are MGHRA and YSYEKL. J lost 4 bases, V lost 4 bases, and 8 bases had no gene match. The CDR3 protein is CASSLPTGGTYEQYF. The CDR3 bases are TGCGCCAGCAGCCTACCCACAGGGGGCACTTACGAGCAGTACTTC.

This chain uses TRBV5-1 with TRBJ2-7; perhaps TRBD1 as D (5 bases). This CDR3 is 14 amino acids long. Trimming took off 0 bases at V and 2 bases at J, with 9 bases between the two ends. Germline V gene data show CDR1 as SGHRS and CDR2 as YFSETQ. The CDR3 DNA is TGCGCCAGCAGCTTGGTCAGGGCCACCTACGAGCAGTACTTC. Its protein product is CASSLVRATYEQYF.

This clone was seen once. The chain links TRBV7-9 to TRBJ2-2; 12 nucleotides align to TRBD2. Germline trimming cut 4 bases from V and 0 bases from J; bases unmatched to any gene: 6. The CDR3 has 18 amino acids. Per germline, CDR1 SEHNR and CDR2 FQNEAQ (reference sequence). The CDR3 protein is CASSSEGLAGPNTGELFF. The CDR3 nucleotides are TGTGCCAGCAGCTCAGAAGGACTAGCGGGGCCGAACACCGGGGAGCTGTTTTTT.

V is TRBV9 and J is TRBJ2-1, with 7 bases that match TRBD2. The CDR3 length is 18 residues. After removal of 4 bases from V and 9 bases from J, the junction contained 22 bases not matched to a gene. Germline loops: CDR1 SGDLS, CDR2 YYNGEE. DNA of the CDR3: TGTGCCAGCAGCCCATTGGGGACGTGGGACTATGGTGCGGGTGAGCAGTTCTTC. Amino acids: CASSPLGTWDYGAGEQFF.